This T cell receptor (beta chain) stems from a study of blood T cell repertoires in COVID-19. Background on the study: Material from acute and convalescent COVID-19 was sourced from the United States, Italy and Spain. T cells, B-cell-depleted T cells, or PBMCs supplied cDNA or gDNA.

Per the authors' pipeline: Counts of nucleated cells, estimated from reference gene primer amplification, were obtained. Profiled with immunoSEQ multiplex PCR; TCRdb holds only in-frame clones, not every one. The DNA was the basis for D and trimming; V, J and clone size are from that table. The table has roughly 57,000 clones, around nine tenths seen once. Germline V gene data show CDR1 as GTSNPN and CDR2 as SVGIG (reference sequence). The CDR3 runs 10 residues. Trimming removed 5 bases at V and 14 bases at J, with 12 bases between. Seattle enrolled patients during active infection and tracked them longitudinally.

Source material: peripheral blood. The receptor's source is a woman aged 60-75 years with COVID-19, enrolled during active disease. The chain has TRBV30 and TRBJ1-4; D is uncertain. The CDR3 DNA sequence: TGTGCCTGGGATTACCTAGCCCTGTTTTTT. This gives the protein CAWDYLALFF.